The T cell receptor beta chain under discussion was sequenced for a study of T-cell reconstitution after alpha-beta-depleted transplantation in children. Trimming at V came to 4 bases and at J to 0 bases, leaving 6 bases not matched to a gene. The CDR3 has 16 residues. Germline V CDR1 and CDR2: MGHRA, YSYEKL. TCRbeta library preparation incorporated unique molecular identifiers. MiXCR was run by TCRdb on the PCR reads, yielding one entry per CDR3 protein. The sample carries approximately 150,000 distinct CDR3 sequences, 8% to 10% recorded once. This clonotype was observed a few times. Its antigen is not known. General observations from the study: In some patients, recipient T cells and intrathymic progenitors surviving conditioning explained high day-60 diversity. The study reportedly traced alpha-beta T cells about two months after transplant to several hundred expanded graft clones.

This rearrangement joins TRBV4-1 to TRBJ2-3; 8 nucleotides align to TRBD1. Sequenced here: PBMCs, mostly from graft donor cells, sampled 180 days after TCRalphabeta/CD19-depleted stem cell transplant. This receptor was obtained from a female patient aged 2-9 years who had a stem cell transplant for congenital amegakaryocytic thrombocytopenia, so the T cells may come from the graft donor. CDR3: CASSRDRGKSTDTQYF. The CDR3 DNA is TGCGCCAGCAGCCGCGACAGGGGAAAGAGCACAGATACGCAGTATTTT.